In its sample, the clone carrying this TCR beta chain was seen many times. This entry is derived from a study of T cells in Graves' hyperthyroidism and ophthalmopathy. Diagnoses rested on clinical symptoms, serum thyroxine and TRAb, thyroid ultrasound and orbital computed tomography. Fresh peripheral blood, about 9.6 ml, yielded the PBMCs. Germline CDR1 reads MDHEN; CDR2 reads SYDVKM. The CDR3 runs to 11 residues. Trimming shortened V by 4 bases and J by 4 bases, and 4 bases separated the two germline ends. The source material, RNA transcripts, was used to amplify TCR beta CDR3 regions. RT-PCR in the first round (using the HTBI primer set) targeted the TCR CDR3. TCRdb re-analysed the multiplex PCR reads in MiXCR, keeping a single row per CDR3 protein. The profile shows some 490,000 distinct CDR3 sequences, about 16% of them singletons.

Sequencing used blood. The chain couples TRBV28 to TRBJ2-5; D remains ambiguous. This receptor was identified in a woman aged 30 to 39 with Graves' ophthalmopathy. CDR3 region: CASSSLETQYF. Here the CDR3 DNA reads TGTGCCAGCAGTTCCCTAGAGACCCAGTACTTC.